Listed below are T cell receptor beta chains from one sample, sequenced in a study of blood T cell repertoires in COVID-19. This table comes from immunoSEQ multiplex PCR, and its TCRdb copy is limited to in-frame clones, with some not included. The sample comprises almost 90,000 clones, about 90% of which are singletons, and 5% to 7% rests with the top ten. The sequencing input was peripheral blood. These receptors originate from a man between 18 and 35 years old with COVID-19, enrolled during active disease. Each CDR3 is given with its conserved first and last residue. The D gene is left open where the match is weak. Clone size is not always given. Where it is, it says once, few, many or a class for expanded clones.

CDR3 DNA	CDR3 protein	V gene	D gene	CDR3 length	clone size	J gene
TGCGCCAGCAGCCAAGATCGGAGGGGTCGGGGTCAGCCCCAGCATTTT	CASSQDRRGRGQPQHF	TRBV4-3	NA	16	few	TRBJ1-5
TGTGCCAGCAGCTTGGGGGAGGGTCGGGCCCTCCACTTT	CASSLGEGRALHF	TRBV5-6	NA	13	NA	TRBJ1-6
TGTGCCACCAGCAGAGATCACGGGTATGGTGCTAATGAAAAACTGTTTTTT	CATSRDHGYGANEKLFF	TRBV15	NA	17	NA	TRBJ1-4
TGCGCCAGCAGCAACCTAGCGGGAGTGGGGAACGAGCAGTACTTC	CASSNLAGVGNEQYF	TRBV4-1	TRBD2	15	NA	TRBJ2-7
TGTGCCAGCAGCTTGTTCGGGCAGCCCCAGCATTTT	CASSLFGQPQHF	TRBV5-4	NA	12	NA	TRBJ1-5
TGTGCCAGCCAGAGACAGGGATGGGGCCAAGAGACCCAGTACTTC	CASQRQGWGQETQYF	TRBV6-6	TRBD1	15	NA	TRBJ2-5
TGTGCCAGCAGCTCCGGGACAAACTACGAGCAGTACTTC	CASSSGTNYEQYF	TRBV6-5	NA	13	NA	TRBJ2-7
TGTGCCAGCTCACGAGCGGGAGGGCCTGGTAGCAATGAGCAGTTCTTC	CASSRAGGPGSNEQFF	TRBV18	TRBD2	16	NA	TRBJ2-1
TGTGCCAGCAGCCCTCAGGTCAAAGAGGAGCTGTTTTTT	CASSPQVKEELFF	TRBV9	NA	13	NA	TRBJ2-2
TGCGCCAGCAGCCCAACAGGGGGGGATTCACCCCTCCACTTT	CASSPTGGDSPLHF	TRBV5-1	TRBD1	14	NA	TRBJ1-6
TGTGCCAGTACCATCGACAGGGGGCCAGGAAACACCATATATTTT	CASTIDRGPGNTIYF	TRBV19	TRBD1	15	NA	TRBJ1-3
TGTGCCAGCAGCTTAGCCTCCGGAGGCGAGCAGTACTTC	CASSLASGGEQYF	TRBV13	NA	13	NA	TRBJ2-7
TGCGCCAGCAGCCAAGGGCCACTGGGGAGGGGAGGGCCCCGAGCAACACACGATGAGCAGTTCTTC	CASSQGPLGRGGPRATHDEQFF	TRBV4-1	TRBD2	22	NA	TRBJ2-1
TGTGCCAGCAGCTTCGCTGCAGGGGCGACCACTGAAGCTTTCTTT	CASSFAAGATTEAFF	TRBV7-9	NA	15	NA	TRBJ1-1
TGTGCCAGTAGTCCAGCGGGACGGAGGAACACTGAAGCTTTCTTT	CASSPAGRRNTEAFF	TRBV19	NA	15	NA	TRBJ1-1
TGTGCCAGCAGCTTACAGGGATCTGGGGCCAACGTCCTGACTTTC	CASSLQGSGANVLTF	TRBV5-8	NA	15	NA	TRBJ2-6
TGTGCCAGCAGTATGGACAGGGCGGATATTGGCTACACCTTC	CASSMDRADIGYTF	TRBV27	TRBD1	14	NA	TRBJ1-2
TGCGCCAGCAGCCACGGAGACGTCCGAGGGAATGGCTACACCTTC	CASSHGDVRGNGYTF	TRBV5-1	NA	15	NA	TRBJ1-2
TGTGCCAGCAGCTCCCCCCTCCGCCGGAACACCATATATTTT	CASSSPLRRNTIYF	TRBV13	NA	14	NA	TRBJ1-3
TGCGCCAGCAGCCAAGACCCGACAGGGCAAAATTCACCCCTCCACTTT	CASSQDPTGQNSPLHF	TRBV4-3	TRBD1	16	NA	TRBJ1-6
TGTGCCAGCAGTTTAGAGGGTGGGGTAACGGGGCAGTACTTC	CASSLEGGVTGQYF	TRBV27	NA	14	NA	TRBJ2-7
TGTGCCAGCAGTTTTAGTGGGCCCCGTATTGATACGCAGTATTTT	CASSFSGPRIDTQYF	TRBV28	NA	15	NA	TRBJ2-3
TGCGCCAGCAGCATGGGACAGGGGAACACTGAAGCTTTCTTT	CASSMGQGNTEAFF	TRBV5-1	TRBD1	14	NA	TRBJ1-1
TGCGCCAGCAGCCGGAGGACTAGCGGGAGGGCCAATGAGCAGTTCTTC	CASSRRTSGRANEQFF	TRBV5-1	TRBD2	16	NA	TRBJ2-1
TGTGCCACCAGCAGAGTAGGGTACAGGGACATCGATCAGCCCCAGCATTTT	CATSRVGYRDIDQPQHF	TRBV15	NA	17	NA	TRBJ1-5
TGTGCCAGCAGTTACTCGACAGCCGACTATGGCTACACCTTC	CASSYSTADYGYTF	TRBV6-5	NA	14	NA	TRBJ1-2
TGTGCCAGCAGCCAGGACAGGGGAAGCAATCAGCCCCAGCATTTT	CASSQDRGSNQPQHF	TRBV6-2/TRBV6-3	TRBD1	15	NA	TRBJ1-5